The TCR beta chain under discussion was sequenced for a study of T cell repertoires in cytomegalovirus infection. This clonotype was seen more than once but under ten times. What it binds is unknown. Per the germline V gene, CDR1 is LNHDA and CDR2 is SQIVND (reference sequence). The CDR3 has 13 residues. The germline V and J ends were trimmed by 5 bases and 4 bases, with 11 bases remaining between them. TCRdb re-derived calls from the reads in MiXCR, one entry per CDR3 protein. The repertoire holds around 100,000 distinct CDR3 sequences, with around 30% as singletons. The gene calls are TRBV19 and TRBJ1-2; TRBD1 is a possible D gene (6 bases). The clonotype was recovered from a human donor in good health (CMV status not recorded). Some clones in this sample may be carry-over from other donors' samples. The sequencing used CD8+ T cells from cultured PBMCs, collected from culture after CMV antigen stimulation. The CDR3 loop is CASSAQGSYGYTF. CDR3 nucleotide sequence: TGTGCCAGTAGTGCGCAGGGGAGCTATGGCTACACCTTC.